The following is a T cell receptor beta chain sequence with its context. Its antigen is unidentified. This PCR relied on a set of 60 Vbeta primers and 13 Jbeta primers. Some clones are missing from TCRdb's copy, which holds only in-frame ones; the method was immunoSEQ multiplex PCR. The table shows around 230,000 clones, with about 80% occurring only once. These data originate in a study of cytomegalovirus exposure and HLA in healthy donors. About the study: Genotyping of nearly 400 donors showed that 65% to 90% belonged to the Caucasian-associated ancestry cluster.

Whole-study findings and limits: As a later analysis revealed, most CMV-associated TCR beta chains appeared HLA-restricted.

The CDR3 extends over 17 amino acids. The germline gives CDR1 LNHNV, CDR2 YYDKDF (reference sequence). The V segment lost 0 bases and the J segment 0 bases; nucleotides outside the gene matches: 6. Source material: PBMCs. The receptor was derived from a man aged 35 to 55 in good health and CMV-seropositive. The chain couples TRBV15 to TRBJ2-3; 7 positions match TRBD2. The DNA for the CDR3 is TGTGCCACCAGCAGAGATCAGCGGGACCTTAGCACAGATACGCAGTATTTT. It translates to CATSRDQRDLSTDTQYF.